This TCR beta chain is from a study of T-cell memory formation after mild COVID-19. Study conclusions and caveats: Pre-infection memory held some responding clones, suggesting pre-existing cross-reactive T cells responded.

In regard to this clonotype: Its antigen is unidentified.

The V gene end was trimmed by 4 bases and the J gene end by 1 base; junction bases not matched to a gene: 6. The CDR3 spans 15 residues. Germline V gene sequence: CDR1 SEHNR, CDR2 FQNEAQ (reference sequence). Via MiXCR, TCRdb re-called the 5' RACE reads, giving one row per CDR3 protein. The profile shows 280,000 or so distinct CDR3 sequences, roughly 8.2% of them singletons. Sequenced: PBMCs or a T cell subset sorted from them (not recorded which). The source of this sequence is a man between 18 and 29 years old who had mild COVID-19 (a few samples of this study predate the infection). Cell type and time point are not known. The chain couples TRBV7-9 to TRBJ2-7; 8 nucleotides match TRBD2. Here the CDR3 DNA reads TGTGCCAGCAGCTCTAGACTAGCGAGATCCTACGAGCAGTACTTC. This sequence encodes CASSSRLARSYEQYF.